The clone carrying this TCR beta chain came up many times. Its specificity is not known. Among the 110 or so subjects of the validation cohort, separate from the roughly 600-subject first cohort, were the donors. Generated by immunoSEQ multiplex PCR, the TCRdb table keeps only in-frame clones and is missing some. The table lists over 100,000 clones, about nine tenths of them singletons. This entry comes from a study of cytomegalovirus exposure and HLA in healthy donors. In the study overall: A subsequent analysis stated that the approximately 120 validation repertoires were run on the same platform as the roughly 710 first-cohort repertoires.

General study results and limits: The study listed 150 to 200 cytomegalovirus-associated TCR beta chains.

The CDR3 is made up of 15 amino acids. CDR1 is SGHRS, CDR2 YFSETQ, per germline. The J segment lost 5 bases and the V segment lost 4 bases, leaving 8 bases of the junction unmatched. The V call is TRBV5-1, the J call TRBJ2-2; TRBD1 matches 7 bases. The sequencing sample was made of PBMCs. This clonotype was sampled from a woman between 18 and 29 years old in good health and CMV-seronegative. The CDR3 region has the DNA TGCGCCAGCAGCATGGGACAGCTGCAGACCGGGGAGCTGTTTTTT. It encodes CASSMGQLQTGELFF.